This T cell receptor (beta chain) was captured by sequencing in a study of Graves' ophthalmopathy and Graves' hyperthyroidism. Trimming cost V 2 bases and J 2 bases, with 11 bases left between them. The germline gives CDR1 SGHDT, CDR2 YYEEEE. CDR3 length equals 14 residues. RNA transcripts provided the template for amplifying TCR beta CDR3 regions. Scientists carried out first-round RT-PCR using HTBI primers and then a second-round multiplex PCR. MiXCR, run by TCRdb on the multiplex PCR reads, gives a single entry per CDR3 protein. Of hundreds of thousands of distinct CDR3 sequences in the sample, 20% to 25% were seen once. General study results and limits: Most expanded thyroid clonotypes above 0.001 frequency also appeared in blood.

This clonotype was seen repeatedly, ten times or more. Its antigen is not identified. Among the hyperthyroidism patients, all were newly diagnosed, aged 18 to 65, with under 2 months' duration. Each diagnosis was determined on the basis of clinical symptoms, serum thyroxine, TRAb, thyroid ultrasound and orbital computed tomography. The receptor comes from a young woman with stable Graves' hyperthyroidism. Some clones in this sample may be carry-over from other donors' samples. Sample: peripheral blood. V is TRBV5-6 and J is TRBJ2-7; TRBD2 might be the D (5 bases). For the CDR3, the DNA is TGTGCCAGCAGCTTCTCCTACGGGACCTACGAGCAGTACTTC. This gives the protein CASSFSYGTYEQYF. The variable domain in full, with the rest retrieved from reference TRBV5-6 and TRBJ2-7, is DAGVTQSPTHLIKTRGQQVTLRCSPKSGHDTVSWYQQALGQGPQFIFQYYEEEERQRGNFPDRFSGHQFPNYSSELNVNALLLGDSALYLCASSFSYGTYEQYFGPGTRLTVT.